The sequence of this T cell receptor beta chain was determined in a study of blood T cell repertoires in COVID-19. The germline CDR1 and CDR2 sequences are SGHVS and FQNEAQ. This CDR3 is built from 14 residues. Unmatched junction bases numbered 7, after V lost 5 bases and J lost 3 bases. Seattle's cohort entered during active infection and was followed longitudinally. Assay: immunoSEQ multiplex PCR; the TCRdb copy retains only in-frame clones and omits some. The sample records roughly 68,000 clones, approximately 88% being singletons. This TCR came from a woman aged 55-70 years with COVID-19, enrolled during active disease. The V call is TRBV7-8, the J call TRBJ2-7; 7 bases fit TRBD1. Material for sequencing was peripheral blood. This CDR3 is CASSPGTEFYEQYF. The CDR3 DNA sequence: TGTGCCAGCAGCCCCGGGACAGAGTTCTACGAGCAGTACTTC.